This T cell receptor (beta chain) comes out of a study of shared clonotypes between healthy human individuals. Original data processing: Quality scores were absent from the junction-only immunoSEQ sequences, so filtering differed. TCRdb keeps only in-frame clones here, not all; method: immunoSEQ multiplex PCR. V and J calls and clone size come straight from that table; D and trimming were deduced from the DNA. The sample lists approximately 500,000 clones, approximately 79% occurring once. Roughly 93 million PBMCs supplied genomic DNA for unsorted samples. Sequencing was carried out using PBMCs. The origin of this receptor is a woman between 35 and 50 years old in good health. Some clones in this sample may be carry-over from other donors' samples.

The chain's CDR3 is CASRQQGASNQPQHF. The CDR3 DNA follows: TGTGCCAGCAGGCAACAGGGGGCCAGCAATCAGCCCCAGCATTTT. The gene calls are TRBV6-5 and TRBJ1-5; 9 nucleotides line up with TRBD1. V dropped 6 bases and J dropped 1; count of bases not matched to a gene: 4. This CDR3 region has 15 residues. CDR1 and CDR2 (germline): MNHEY, SVGAGI.